Each of the 29 T cell receptor beta chains below was sequenced from the same sample in a study of control samples from healthy donors and cancer patients. Profiling relied on immunoSEQ multiplex PCR, and the TCRdb table lists in-frame clones only, not all of them. Of about 130,000 clones listed, around nine tenths are singletons. Source material: blood. These receptors were collected from a man aged 50-59 years in good health.

This clone was seen once. The CDR3 spells CASSQDAGGDRAETQYF. The CDR3 DNA is TGCGCCAGCAGCCAAGATGCGGGGGGGGACAGGGCAGAGACCCAGTACTTC. The chain is built from TRBV4-1 and TRBJ2-5; D may be TRBD1 or TRBD2 (9 bases each). The V end was cut by 0 bases, the J end by 4 bases, with 18 bases between. The germline V gene encodes CDR1 MGHRA and CDR2 YSYEKL. CDR3 length: 17 amino acids.

V usage is TRBV5-1 and J usage is TRBJ1-6; D not certain. The CDR3 totals 13 residues. CDR1 and CDR2 from the germline V gene are SGHRS and YFSETQ. Trimming pared 0 bases from V and 7 bases from J, leaving 5 bases between. CDR3 DNA: TGCGCCAGCAGCTTGGAGGAGAATTCACCCCTCCACTTT. Translated, it gives CASSLEENSPLHF.

This clone appeared a few times. The chain uses TRBV18 and TRBJ2-7; 7 nucleotides match TRBD1. V was pared by 5 bases and J by 6 bases, with 7 bases of the junction left unmatched. CDR1 is KGHSH and CDR2 is LQKENI in the germline V gene. CDR3 length equals 13 residues. CDR3 DNA sequence: TGTGCCAGCTCAGCTGGGACAGCTTTCGAGCAGTACTTC. Protein sequence: CASSAGTAFEQYF.

This clone showed up just a few times. CDR3: CAHLPPGPSTDTQYF. The CDR3 DNA sequence: TGTGCCCACCTCCCCCCCGGGCCGTCCACAGATACGCAGTATTTT. The chain links TRBV21-1 to TRBJ2-3. TRBV21-1 has pseudogene status. The CDR3 is 15 residues long.

The chain has TRBV3-1 (or the pseudogene TRBV3-2) and TRBJ2-1, with TRBD2 identical over 8 bases. V lost 4 bases and J lost 4; bases outside the gene matches: 12. The CDR3 has 17 residues. CDR1 is LGHDT and CDR2 is YNNKEL in the germline V gene (reference sequence). Here the CDR3 DNA reads TGTGCCAGCAGCCTACGTAGGGGACTAGGGGGATACAATGAGCAGTTCTTC. It codes for CASSLRRGLGGYNEQFF.

The V gene is TRBV5-1, the J gene TRBJ2-5, with 7 nucleotides matching TRBD1. This CDR3 has 14 residues. CDR1 is SGHRS, CDR2 YFSETQ, per germline. V was pared by 2 bases and J by 4 bases, with 5 bases of the junction left unmatched. The CDR3 reads CASSLGGLRETQYF. The CDR3 nucleotides are TGCGCCAGCAGCTTAGGGGGCTTGAGAGAGACCCAGTACTTC. Complete variable domain (other parts from reference TRBV5-1 and TRBJ2-5): KAGVTQTPRYLIKTRGQQVTLSCSPISGHRSVSWYQQTPGQGLQFLFEYFSETQRNKGNFPGRFSGRQFSNSRSEMNVSTLELGDSALYLCASSLGGLRETQYFGPGTRLLVL.

V usage is TRBV15 and J usage is TRBJ1-5, with TRBD1 as a possible D gene (6 bases). This CDR3 region has 15 residues. CDR1 LNHNV and CDR2 YYDKDF come from the germline V gene (reference sequence). Trimming stripped 5 bases from V and 9 bases from J, with 20 bases between. This CDR3 is CATSQTRQAEWPQHF. CDR3 in DNA: TGTGCCACCAGCCAAACGCGACAGGCGGAATGGCCCCAGCATTTT.

The gene calls are TRBV7-8 and TRBJ1-6; TRBD1 is a possible D gene (5 bases). CDR3 length: 14 residues. Germline V lookup: CDR1 SGHVS, CDR2 FQNEAQ. V dropped 5 bases and J dropped 7 bases, with 12 bases sitting between them. CDR3 nucleotide sequence: TGTGCCAGCAGCGCCCGGGACCTGAATTCACCCCTCCACTTT. Translation gives CASSARDLNSPLHF.

V gene TRBV2 combines with J gene TRBJ1-1; a possible D gene is TRBD1 (5 bases). This CDR3 region has 12 residues. Trimming pared 9 bases from V and 3 bases from J, leaving 11 bases between. Germline V lookup: CDR1 SNHLY, CDR2 FYNNEI. In DNA form, the CDR3 reads TGTGCCAGAGGGGTTGTGGACACTGAAGCTTTCTTT. As protein: CARGVVDTEAFF.

J is TRBJ1-2 and V is TRBV7-2; the D gene is possibly TRBD1 (5 bases). The CDR3 is 15 amino acids. Deletions cut 2 bases from V and 2 bases from J, with 12 bases between. Germline V lookup: CDR1 SGHTA, CDR2 FQGNSA. The CDR3 sequence is CASSLLRGQNYGYTF. The DNA for the CDR3 is TGTGCCAGCAGCTTACTTAGGGGTCAGAACTATGGCTACACCTTC.

The CDR3: CASSRDYDTGELFF. CDR3 nucleotides: TGTGCCAGTAGCCGGGACTACGACACCGGGGAGCTGTTTTTT. The chain has TRBV19 and TRBJ2-2, with TRBD2 matching over 7 bases. This CDR3 contains 14 residues. V lost 6 bases and J lost 3; bases outside the gene matches: 4. CDR1 and CDR2 from the germline V gene are LNHDA and SQIVND (reference sequence).

This chain links TRBV6-1 with TRBJ1-2; D might be TRBD1 (6 bases). Trimming removed 2 bases at V and 4 bases at J, with 11 bases between. CDR3 length: 14 residues. In germline, CDR1 is MNHNS, CDR2 SASEGT. The chain's CDR3 is CASSETGTSYGYTF. The CDR3 DNA reads as TGTGCCAGCAGTGAAACCGGGACATCCTATGGCTACACCTTC.

This clone showed up just a few times. V gene TRBV28 combines with J gene TRBJ1-2, with unresolved D. With 2 bases removed from V and 5 bases from J, the gap between germline ends came to 12 bases. The germline CDR1 and CDR2 sequences are MDHEN and SYDVKM. The CDR3 loop spans 14 amino acids. The CDR3 protein is CASSLIPEKYGYTF. Here the CDR3 DNA reads TGTGCCAGCAGTTTAATTCCAGAAAAATATGGCTACACCTTC.

The CDR3 DNA reads as TGTGCCATCAGTGTGGGGGGTACCTACGAGCAGTACTTC. The encoded protein is CAISVGGTYEQYF. The rearrangement joins TRBV10-3 to TRBJ2-7; maybe TRBD2 (6 bases). Germline-derived CDR1 and CDR2 are ENHRY and SYGVKD. The CDR3 runs 13 residues. The V end was cut by 4 bases, the J end by 2 bases, with 9 bases between.

V is TRBV9 and J is TRBJ1-1; D not resolved. Trimming shortened V by 5 bases and J by 7 bases, and 24 bases separated the two germline ends. CDR1 is SGDLS, CDR2 YYNGEE, per germline. The CDR3 has 16 amino acids. Here the CDR3 DNA reads TGTGCCAGCAGGAACTCCCCCGGCTTCTTGGAAGGTGAAGCTTTCTTT. Protein product: CASRNSPGFLEGEAFF. Together with reference TRBV9 and TRBJ1-1, the CDR3 gives the full variable domain: DSGVTQTPKHLITATGQRVTLRCSPRSGDLSVYWYQQSLDQGLQFLIQYYNGEERAKGNILERFSAQQFPDLHSELNLSSLELGDSALYFCASRNSPGFLEGEAFFGQGTRLTVV.

The chain combines TRBV6-7 with TRBJ2-3; 8 nucleotides line up with TRBD2. TRBV6-7 is filed as an ORF, its function uncertain. V shed 6 bases, J shed 3 bases, and the junction held 17 bases outside the gene matches. The CDR3 is 18 amino acids. The CDR3 nucleotides read TGTGCCAGCAGCCGTTGGCTTGGACTAGCCTGTTTGACAGATACGCAGTATTTT. It yields the protein CASSRWLGLACLTDTQYF.

This clone was observed once. The chain employs TRBV5-6 and TRBJ1-4; no clear D. The length of the CDR3 is 14 residues. Germline V CDR1 and CDR2: SGHDT, YYEEEE. V lost 2 bases, J lost 6 bases, and 11 bases lay in between. CDR3 sequence (DNA): TGTGCCAGCAGCTTTATGGCTCAGGATGAAAAACTGTTTTTT. It translates to CASSFMAQDEKLFF. Drawing the rest from reference TRBV5-6 and TRBJ1-4, the complete variable domain is DAGVTQSPTHLIKTRGQQVTLRCSPKSGHDTVSWYQQALGQGPQFIFQYYEEEERQRGNFPDRFSGHQFPNYSSELNVNALLLGDSALYLCASSFMAQDEKLFFGSGTQLSVL.

The V and J genes are TRBV11-1 and TRBJ2-2; D is perhaps TRBD2 (5 bases). The ends were cut back, 6 bases at V and 5 bases at J, with 19 bases in the middle. The CDR3 loop spans 16 amino acids. Germline CDR1 is SGHAT and CDR2 is FQDESV (reference sequence). Here the CDR3 DNA reads TGTGCCAGCAGTTCACCGGGTCCCGGGGTAACCGGGGAGCTGTTTTTT. Translated: CASSSPGPGVTGELFF. Full variable domain (remainder filled in from reference TRBV11-1 and TRBJ2-2): EAEVAQSPRYKITEKSQAVAFWCDPISGHATLYWYRQILGQGPELLVQFQDESVVDDSQLPKDRFSAERLKGVDSTLKIQPAELGDSAMYLCASSSPGPGVTGELFFGEGSRLTVL.

Points on this clone: At one of its ends the junction is not consistent with the germline gene, which may arise from a read error. V gene TRBV11-2 combines with J gene TRBJ1-6; TRBD1 is a possible D gene (6 bases). The CDR3 consists of 13 residues. Germline V gene sequence: CDR1 SGHAT, CDR2 FQNNGV. The CDR3 nucleotides are TGTGCCACAGGGGCATCCTTTAATTCACCCCTCCACTTT. Translation gives CATGASFNSPLHF.

Worth noting for this clone: The junction differs from germline at one of its ends, possibly a read error. The chain links TRBV3-1 (or the pseudogene TRBV3-2) to TRBJ1-2; D gene ambiguous. This CDR3 is 14 amino acids long. Germline assignment: CDR1 LGHDT and CDR2 YNNKEL (reference sequence). As DNA, the CDR3 is TGTGCCAGCACCCAAGGACCAAAGCCGATCGGCTACACCTTC. Translated, it gives CASTQGPKPIGYTF.

J is TRBJ2-7 and V is TRBV27; possible D gene TRBD1, 5 bases. Trimming removed 5 bases from V and 2 bases from J, with 16 bases in between. The CDR3 contains 15 residues. Germline V gives CDR1 MNHEY, CDR2 SMNVEV (reference sequence). The CDR3 coding sequence is TGTGCCAGCAGTCTCGGCCAGGGTTCAACCTACGAGCAGTACTTC. Its translation is CASSLGQGSTYEQYF.

The CDR3 DNA sequence: TGTGCCAGCAGTAAGGGACCCTGGGCGTGGACTGAAGCTTTCTTT. Translating gives CASSKGPWAWTEAFF. The J gene is TRBJ1-1, the V gene TRBV28, with a weak D call TRBD1 (5 bases). The CDR3 runs 15 residues. Germline V CDR1 and CDR2: MDHEN, SYDVKM. Trimming left V 5 bases short and J 5 bases short, with 18 bases between.

This clone came up once. The genes are TRBV19 and TRBJ2-7; 11 bases fit TRBD2. The CDR3 is 15 residues long. Per germline, CDR1 LNHDA and CDR2 SQIVND (reference sequence). V shed 5 bases and J 2 bases; nucleotides not matched to a gene: 5. DNA of the CDR3: TGTGCCAGTAGTCCCGCTAGCGGGGGGACCTACGAGCAGTACTTC. Protein sequence: CASSPASGGTYEQYF.

The V call is TRBV10-3, the J call TRBJ1-1; D call uncertain. Germline V gives CDR1 ENHRY, CDR2 SYGVKD. The V end lost 3 bases, the J end lost 1 base, and 9 bases lay between the germline ends. CDR3 length: 14 residues. The CDR3 bases are TGTGCCATCAGTGACAGGTCCGGGAACACTGAAGCTTTCTTT. Translating it yields CAISDRSGNTEAFF.

V usage is TRBV2 and J usage is TRBJ1-2; D remains unclear. CDR3 length: 14 amino acids. Germline-derived CDR1 and CDR2 are SNHLY and FYNNEI. Trimming stripped 8 bases from V and 2 bases from J, with 15 bases between. CDR3 sequence (DNA): TGTGCCAGCTCAAACCGGGGATTGAACTATGGCTACACCTTC. Translation gives CASSNRGLNYGYTF. Complete variable domain (other parts from reference TRBV2 and TRBJ1-2): EPEVTQTPSHQVTQMGQEVILRCVPISNHLYFYWYRQILGQKVEFLVSFYNNEISEKSEIFDDQFSVERPDGSNFTLKIRSTKLEDSAMYFCASSNRGLNYGYTFGSGTRLTVV.

The CDR3 sequence: CASSLDRYYEQYF. For the CDR3, the DNA is TGTGCCAGCAGCCTGGACAGGTACTACGAGCAGTACTTC. The chain joins TRBV5-6 to TRBJ2-7; 7 positions agree with TRBD1. The J segment lost 3 bases and the V segment lost 4 bases, leaving 4 bases of the junction unmatched. The CDR3 is 13 residues long. Germline CDR1 reads SGHDT; CDR2 reads YYEEEE.

The V and J genes are TRBV7-8 and TRBJ2-3; D gene ambiguous. The CDR3 is made up of 15 amino acids. CDR1 and CDR2 from the germline V gene are SGHVS and FQNEAQ. With 0 bases removed from V and 2 bases from J, the gap between germline ends came to 9 bases. The CDR3 is CASSLAKRLTDTQYF. CDR3 DNA sequence: TGTGCCAGCAGCTTAGCAAAGAGGCTCACAGATACGCAGTATTTT. The variable domain in full, completed from reference TRBV7-8 and TRBJ2-3, reads GAGVSQSPRYKVAKRGQDVALRCDPISGHVSLFWYQQALGQGPEFLTYFQNEAQLDKSGLPSDRFFAERPEGSVSTLKIQRTQQEDSAVYLCASSLAKRLTDTQYFGPGTRLTVL.

CDR3: CASSTDGWNYGYTF. The CDR3 DNA follows: TGTGCCAGCAGCACAGATGGTTGGAACTATGGCTACACCTTC. V and J are TRBV5-4 and TRBJ1-2; D is unresolved. The germline gives CDR1 SGHNT, CDR2 YYREEE (reference sequence). Trimming removed 4 bases from V and 2 bases from J, with 12 bases in between. The CDR3 totals 14 residues.

This chain uses TRBV12-5 with TRBJ2-3; 11 nucleotides match TRBD2. Germline lookup yields CDR1 LGHNT and CDR2 FRNRAP. This CDR3 comprises 16 residues. V lost 7 bases, J lost 6 bases, and 12 bases stayed unmatched. The CDR3 spells CASAYSLAGGGDTQYF. In nucleotides, the CDR3 is TGTGCTAGTGCCTACTCCCTAGCGGGGGGAGGGGATACGCAGTATTTT.